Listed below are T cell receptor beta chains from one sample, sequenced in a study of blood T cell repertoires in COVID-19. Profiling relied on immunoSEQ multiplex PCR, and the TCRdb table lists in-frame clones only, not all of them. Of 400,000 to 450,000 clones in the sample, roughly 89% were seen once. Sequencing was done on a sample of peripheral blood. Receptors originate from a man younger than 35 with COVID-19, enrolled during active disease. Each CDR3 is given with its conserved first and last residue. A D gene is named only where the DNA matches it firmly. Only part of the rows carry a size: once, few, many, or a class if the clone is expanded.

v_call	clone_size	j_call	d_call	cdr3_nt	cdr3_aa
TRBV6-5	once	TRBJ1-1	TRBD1	TGTGCCAGCAGTTATACAGGGGGCAGGGCTGAAGCTTTCTTT	CASSYTGGRAEAFF
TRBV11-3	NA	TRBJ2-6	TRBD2	TGTGCCAGCAGCACTCGACGACTAGCGGGAGCCTCTGGGGCCAACGTCCTGACTTTC	CASSTRRLAGASGANVLTF
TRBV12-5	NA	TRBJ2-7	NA	TGTGCTAGTGGTTTGTTGGGAGGATTGGGGGAGCAGTACTTC	CASGLLGGLGEQYF
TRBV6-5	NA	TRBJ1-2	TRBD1	TGTGCCAGCAGCAACCCTAACAGGGGTGGCTACACCTTC	CASSNPNRGGYTF
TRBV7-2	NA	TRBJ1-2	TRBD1	TGTGCCAGCAGCTCCCCAGGAGGGGGCGGTGGCTACACCTTC	CASSSPGGGGGYTF
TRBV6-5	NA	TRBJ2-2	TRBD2	TGTGCCAGCAGATGGACTAGCGGGAGTCACGGGGAGCTGTTTTTT	CASRWTSGSHGELFF
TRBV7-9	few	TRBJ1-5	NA	TGTGCCAGCAGCACAGAGGGATCTCAGCCCCAGCATTTT	CASSTEGSQPQHF
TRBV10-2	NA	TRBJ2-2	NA	TGCGCCAGCAGTGAGTTAGGAGCCGGGGAGCTGTTTTTT	CASSELGAGELFF
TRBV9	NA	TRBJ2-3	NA	TGTGCCAGCAGCGCCGGATTTGGGGGGTCGAAGCAGTATTTT	CASSAGFGGSKQYF
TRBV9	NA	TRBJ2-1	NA	TGTGCCAGCAGCGTAGACAGGAGGACTACCTCCTACAATGAGCAGTTCTTC	CASSVDRRTTSYNEQFF
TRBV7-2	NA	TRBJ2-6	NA	TGTGCCAGCAGCTCCACCTTAAGCCAATCTGGGGCCAACGTCCTGACTTTC	CASSSTLSQSGANVLTF
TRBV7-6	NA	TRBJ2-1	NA	TGTGCCAGCAGCTTAGCGGGTAGCCCCACTTATGGTGAGCAGTTCTTC	CASSLAGSPTYGEQFF
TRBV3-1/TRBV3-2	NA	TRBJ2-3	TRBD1	TGTGCCAGCAGCCTACAGGGGGAAGATACGCAGTATTTT	CASSLQGEDTQYF
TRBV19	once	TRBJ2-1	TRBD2	TGTGCCAGTAGTATAGATGGGGGGGCCTACAATGAGCAGTTCTTC	CASSIDGGAYNEQFF
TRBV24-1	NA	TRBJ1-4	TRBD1	TGTGCCACCAGTGATCCGACCGGGACAGGGGACGAAAAACTGTTTTTT	CATSDPTGTGDEKLFF
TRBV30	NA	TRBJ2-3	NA	TGTGCCTGGAGTGACGAGCGGGACAGGGATACGCAGTATTTT	CAWSDERDRDTQYF
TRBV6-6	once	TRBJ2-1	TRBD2	TGTGCCAGCAGTTACACTGTAGGGACTAGTGGGAATGAGCAGTTCTTC	CASSYTVGTSGNEQFF
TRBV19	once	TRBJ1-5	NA	TGTGCCAGTAGATCACGAGGAGGGGCATTCAATCAGCCCCAGCATTTT	CASRSRGGAFNQPQHF
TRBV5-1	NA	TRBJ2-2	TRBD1	TGCGCCAGCAGCGCCAGGGGGCTGGGCGGGGAGCTGTTTTTT	CASSARGLGGELFF
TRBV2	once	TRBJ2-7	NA	TGTGCCAGCAACATACCGGGGGACCCGTCCTACGAGCAGTACTTC	CASNIPGDPSYEQYF
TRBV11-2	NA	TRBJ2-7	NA	TGTGCCAGCAGCCATGAGGCGGCGGGAAACTACGAGCAGTACTTC	CASSHEAAGNYEQYF
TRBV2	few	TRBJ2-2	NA	TGTGCCAGCAGTGAGGGGGCGTGGACCGGGGAGCTGTTTTTT	CASSEGAWTGELFF
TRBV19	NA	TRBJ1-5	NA	NA	CASTSGRSQPQHF
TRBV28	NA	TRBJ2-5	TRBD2	TGTGCCAGCAGTCTCCCCGGGACTAGCGGAATACCTCAAGAGACCCAGTACTTC	CASSLPGTSGIPQETQYF
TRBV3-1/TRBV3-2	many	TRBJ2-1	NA	TGTGCCAGCAGCCCCTTCGACGGAGGTGAGCAGTTCTTC	CASSPFDGGEQFF
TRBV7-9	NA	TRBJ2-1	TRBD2	TGTGCCAGCAGCCACCGGACTAGCGGGAGGGCAGACGAGCAGTTCTTC	CASSHRTSGRADEQFF
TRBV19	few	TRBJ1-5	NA	TGTGCCAGTAGTATTGAACAGGGTCTCAATCAGCCCCAGCATTTT	CASSIEQGLNQPQHF
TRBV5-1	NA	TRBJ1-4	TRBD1	TGCGCCAGCAGCCTCCCCGGGACAGGGGACGAAAAACTGTTTTTT	CASSLPGTGDEKLFF
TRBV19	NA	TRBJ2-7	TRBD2	TGTGCCAGTAGTGCCTCTAGCGGGAGGTCCTCCTACGAGCAGTACTTC	CASSASSGRSSYEQYF
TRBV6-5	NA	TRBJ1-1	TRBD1	TGTGCCAGCAGTTACGACAGGGCGGTTGAAACTGAAGCTTTCTTT	CASSYDRAVETEAFF
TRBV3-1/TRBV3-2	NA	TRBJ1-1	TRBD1	TGTGCCAGCATCCGACAGGGGACAACTGAAGCTTTCTTT	CASIRQGTTEAFF
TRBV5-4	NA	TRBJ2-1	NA	TGTGCCAGCAGCTTGGATACCCGTAGTGGTGAGCAGTTCTTC	CASSLDTRSGEQFF
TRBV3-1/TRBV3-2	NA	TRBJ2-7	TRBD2	TGTGCCAGCAGCCTAATGGCTAGCGGGAGTGTAAGCGAGCAGTACTTC	CASSLMASGSVSEQYF
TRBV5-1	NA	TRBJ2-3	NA	TGCGCCAGCAGCTTAGATGGGGGCGGCCGCACAGATACGCAGTATTTT	CASSLDGGGRTDTQYF
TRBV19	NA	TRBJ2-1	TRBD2	TGTGCCAGTAGCGCGGGGGGCTACAATGAGCAGTTCTTC	CASSAGGYNEQFF
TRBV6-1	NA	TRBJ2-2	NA	TGTGCCAGCAGTGAATATTTGAACACCGGGGAGCTGTTTTTT	CASSEYLNTGELFF
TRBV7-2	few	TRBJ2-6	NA	TGTGCCAGCAGCTTAGAGAGCTCTGGGGCCAACGTCCTGACTTTC	CASSLESSGANVLTF
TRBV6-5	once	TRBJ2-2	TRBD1	TGTGCCAGCAGCTCCGCGACAGGGGCGGACGGGGAGCTGTTTTTT	CASSSATGADGELFF
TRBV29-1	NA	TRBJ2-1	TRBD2	TGCAGCGTGGAGCGGGGGGGCTCCTACAATGAGCAGTTCTTC	CSVERGGSYNEQFF
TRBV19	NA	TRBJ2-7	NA	TGTGCCAGTAGTATCTACTCGGGGTACGAGCAGTACTTC	CASSIYSGYEQYF
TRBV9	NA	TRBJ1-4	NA	TGTGCCAGCAGCGCTAATCAGAGGCGGGGGAATGAAAAACTGTTTTTT	CASSANQRRGNEKLFF
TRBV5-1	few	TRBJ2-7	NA	TGCGCCAGCAGCTTGCAGGGTGTCTACGAGCAGTACTTC	CASSLQGVYEQYF
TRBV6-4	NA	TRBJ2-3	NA	TGTGCCAGCAGTGACTCGTTGACAGGTGCCCCAGATACGCAGTATTTT	CASSDSLTGAPDTQYF
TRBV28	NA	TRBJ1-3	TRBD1	TGTGCCAGCAGTTTACTACAGGGGCATGGAAACACCATATATTTT	CASSLLQGHGNTIYF
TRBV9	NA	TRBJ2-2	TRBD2	TGTGCCAGCAGCAAACTGGGACTAGTTCCGGGGGAGCTGTTTTTT	CASSKLGLVPGELFF
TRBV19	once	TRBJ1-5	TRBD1	TGTGCCAGTAGTACGACAGGGGGGAGGCAGCCCCAGCATTTT	CASSTTGGRQPQHF
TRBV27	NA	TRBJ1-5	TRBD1	TGTGCCAGCAGGGGACAGGGCCTACAGCCCCAGCATTTT	CASRGQGLQPQHF
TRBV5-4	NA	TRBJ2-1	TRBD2	TGTGCCAGCAGCCCAACCAATCCAGCGGGGAATGAGCAGTTCTTC	CASSPTNPAGNEQFF
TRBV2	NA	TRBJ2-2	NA	TGTGCCAGCGGGGCCCAGGTCCCCGGGGAGCTGTTTTTT	CASGAQVPGELFF
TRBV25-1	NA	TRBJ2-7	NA	TGTGCCAGCAGTCTAGCCTACGAGCAGTACTTC	CASSLAYEQYF
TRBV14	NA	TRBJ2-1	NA	TGTGCCAGCAGCCGATTTACTAGTACCTACAATGAGCAGTTCTTC	CASSRFTSTYNEQFF
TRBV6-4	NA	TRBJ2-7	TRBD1	TGTGCCAGCAGGGTTGGCTGGGGACAGCGGTACTACGAGCAGTACTTC	CASRVGWGQRYYEQYF
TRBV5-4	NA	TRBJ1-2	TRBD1	TGTGCCAGCAGCGGCCGACAGGGGGCGCTTGGCTACACCTTC	CASSGRQGALGYTF
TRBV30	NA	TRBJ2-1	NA	TGTGCCTGGAGTGTATTCTTAGCGAGCAATGAGCAGTTCTTC	CAWSVFLASNEQFF